These 4 T cell receptor beta chains came from one sample sequenced in a study of shared clonotypes between healthy human individuals. Data came from immunoSEQ multiplex PCR; TCRdb stores just in-frame clones and leaves some out. The sample consists of under 750,000 clones, around 77% of them appearing once. The specimen sequenced was memory CD4+ T cells sorted from blood. The subset here: CD45RA-negative fraction. These receptors all come from a woman in her twenties or thirties in good health.

The V call is TRBV19, the J call TRBJ2-5; TRBD2 is a possible D gene (7 bases). Germline CDR1 and CDR2: LNHDA and SQIVND (reference sequence). V was shortened by 5 bases and J by 1 base, with 17 bases between the two germline ends. The CDR3 is made up of 16 amino acids. This CDR3 reads CASSVGGRGAQETQYF. In DNA form, the CDR3 reads TGTGCCAGTAGTGTCGGGGGGCGAGGTGCCCAAGAGACCCAGTACTTC.

The rearrangement links TRBV19 to TRBJ1-1; D is possibly TRBD1 (6 bases). Trimming stripped 7 bases from V and 10 bases from J, with 19 bases between. CDR1 and CDR2 (germline): LNHDA, SQIVND (reference sequence). The CDR3 consists of 13 residues. CDR3 loop: CASIGGGGKGAFF. The DNA for the CDR3 is TGTGCCAGTATAGGGGGAGGTGGAAAGGGAGCTTTCTTT.

This chain links TRBV5-1 with TRBJ2-5, with a weak D call TRBD2 (5 bases). The germline CDR1 and CDR2 sequences are SGHRS and YFSETQ. The CDR3 length is 16 residues. Trimming cost V 0 bases and J 0 bases, with 12 bases left between them. CDR3 sequence: CASSLAGEPNQETQYF. The CDR3 DNA follows: TGCGCCAGCAGCTTGGCCGGGGAACCCAACCAAGAGACCCAGTACTTC.

Turning to this clone: Other DNA sequences of this sample code for an identical CDR3. The rearrangement links TRBV19 to TRBJ1-5; 9 bases are a match to TRBD1. Per germline, CDR1 LNHDA and CDR2 SQIVND (reference sequence). With 4 bases clipped from V and 1 base from J, the junction kept 2 bases outside the gene matches. The CDR3 has 15 residues. CDR3 DNA: TGTGCCAGTAGTAAGGACAGGGGAAGCAATCAGCCCCAGCATTTT. The encoded protein is CASSKDRGSNQPQHF.